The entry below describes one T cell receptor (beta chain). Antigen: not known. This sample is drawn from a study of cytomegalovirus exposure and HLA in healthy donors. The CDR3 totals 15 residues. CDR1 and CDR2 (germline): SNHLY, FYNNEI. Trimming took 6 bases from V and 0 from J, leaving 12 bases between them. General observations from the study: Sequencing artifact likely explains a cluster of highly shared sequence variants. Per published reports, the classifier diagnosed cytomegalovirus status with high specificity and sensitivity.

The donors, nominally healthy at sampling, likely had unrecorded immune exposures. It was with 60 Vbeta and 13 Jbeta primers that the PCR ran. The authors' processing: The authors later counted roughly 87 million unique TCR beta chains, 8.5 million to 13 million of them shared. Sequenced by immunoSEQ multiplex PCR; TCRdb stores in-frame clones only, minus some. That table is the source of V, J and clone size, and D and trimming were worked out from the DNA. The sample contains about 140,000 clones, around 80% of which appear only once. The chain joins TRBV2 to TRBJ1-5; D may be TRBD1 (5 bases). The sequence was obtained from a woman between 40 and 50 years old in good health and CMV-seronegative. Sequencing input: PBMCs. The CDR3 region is CASRGAAGSNQPQHF. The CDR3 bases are TGTGCCAGCAGAGGGGCCGCAGGTAGCAATCAGCCCCAGCATTTT.